Presented here are 26 T cell receptor beta chains from one specimen sequenced in a study of graft-versus-host responses after intestinal transplantation. TCRdb keeps only in-frame clones here, not all; method: immunoSEQ multiplex PCR. The sample carries around 23,000 clones, approximately 85% recorded once. The sequencing here drew on PBMCs, taken around 440 days after intestinal transplant. The receptors stem from a human patient who received an intestinal transplant, so some T cells may come from the graft donor.

The chain couples TRBV5-5 to TRBJ1-4; D ambiguous. Germline CDR1 reads SGHKS; CDR2 reads YYEKEE (reference sequence). The CDR3 has 16 residues. The V end lost 3 bases, the J end lost 3 bases, and 15 bases lay between the germline ends. The CDR3 DNA sequence: TGTGCCAGCAGCTCCTCAGGTCAAAGCCCTAATGAAAAACTGTTTTTT. It specifies CASSSSGQSPNEKLFF.

The chain carries TRBV6-5 and TRBJ1-5, with 9 positions matching TRBD1. The trim removed 6 bases at V and 4 bases at J, leaving 7 bases unmatched. In germline, CDR1 is MNHEY, CDR2 SVGAGI. There are 15 residues in the CDR3. The CDR3 DNA sequence: TGTGCCAGCAGGCCGGACAGGGGCCAGAATCAGCCCCAGCATTTT. It specifies CASRPDRGQNQPQHF.

This clone was detected once. The V and J genes are TRBV30 and TRBJ1-3, with TRBD1 matching over 8 bases. Unmatched junction bases numbered 9, after V lost 2 bases and J lost 3 bases. The germline gives CDR1 GTSNPN, CDR2 SVGIG (reference sequence). This CDR3 is built from 16 residues. CDR3 sequence (DNA): TGTGCCTGGAGTAAGAGCCGGACAGGGAATGGAAACACCATATATTTT. Translation gives CAWSKSRTGNGNTIYF.

The gene calls are TRBV27 and TRBJ1-1; D remains ambiguous. The CDR3 totals 15 residues. Germline CDR1 and CDR2: MNHEY and SMNVEV (reference sequence). Trimming pared 4 bases from V and 5 bases from J, leaving 17 bases between. CDR3 sequence reads: CASSSTGLPRTEAFF. The DNA for the CDR3 is TGTGCCAGCAGTTCCACGGGTCTCCCTCGGACTGAAGCTTTCTTT.

This chain links TRBV9 with TRBJ1-1; D is perhaps TRBD1 (5 bases). The CDR3 consists of 15 residues. Germline lookup yields CDR1 SGDLS and CDR2 YYNGEE. The V gene lost 3 bases and the J gene lost 5 bases, with 17 bases spanning the gap. CDR3 coding DNA: TGTGCCAGCAGCGAGGGGCAGGGTTTGAGGACTGAAGCTTTCTTT. It yields the protein CASSEGQGLRTEAFF.

The chain couples TRBV6-1 to TRBJ2-6; D remains unclear. CDR3 length equals 12 residues. Per germline, CDR1 MNHNS and CDR2 SASEGT. The V gene lost 8 bases and the J gene lost 3 bases, with 5 bases spanning the gap. The CDR3 DNA sequence: TGTGCCAGCTCACTTGGGGCCAACGTCCTGACTTTC. Translated, it gives CASSLGANVLTF.

The chain couples TRBV19 to TRBJ2-7; D could derive from TRBD1 or TRBD2 (6 bases each). The germline V and J ends were trimmed by 5 bases and 0 bases, with 20 bases remaining between them. The germline CDR1 and CDR2 sequences are LNHDA and SQIVND (reference sequence). The CDR3 totals 17 residues. CDR3 sequence: CASSPRLGGPPSYEQYF. The CDR3 coding sequence is TGTGCCAGTAGTCCCCGTTTGGGGGGCCCACCCTCCTACGAGCAGTACTTC.

The genes are TRBV7-8 and TRBJ2-7; D call uncertain. The length of the CDR3 is 16 residues. Per the germline V gene, CDR1 is SGHVS and CDR2 is FQNEAQ. V was clipped by 1 base and J by 0 bases, with 13 bases between them. This CDR3 is CASSLEGGFSSYEQYF. CDR3 nucleotides: TGTGCCAGCAGCTTAGAGGGCGGATTTAGCTCCTACGAGCAGTACTTC.

This sequence joins TRBV6-5 and TRBJ2-1; no reliable D call. CDR3 length equals 15 residues. Germline CDR1 reads MNHEY; CDR2 reads SVGAGI. The germline V and J ends were trimmed by 2 bases and 0 bases, with 8 bases remaining between them. The CDR3 reads CASSYDTSSYNEQFF. CDR3 nucleotide sequence: TGTGCCAGCAGTTACGACACCAGCTCCTACAATGAGCAGTTCTTC.

The CDR3 nucleotides are TGTGCCAGCAGCAAAGAGACTAGCGGGAGGGCCTGGAGTGGCAATGAGCAGTTCTTC. Translation gives CASSKETSGRAWSGNEQFF. The chain recombines TRBV21-1 with TRBJ2-1; no DNA check was done on the table's D call, TRBD2. TRBV21-1 is a pseudogene locus. The CDR3 extends over 19 amino acids.

The sample holds a few counts of this clone. This rearrangement joins TRBV28 to TRBJ2-1; 9 bases line up with TRBD1. Trimming took 2 bases from V and 12 from J; bases not matched to a gene: 14. The CDR3 length is 16 residues. Germline V gives CDR1 MDHEN, CDR2 SYDVKM. The CDR3 DNA reads as TGTGCCAGCAGTTTAGGCAGGGGGACAGGGAGGTTCGGGCAGTTCTTC. Translating it yields CASSLGRGTGRFGQFF.

The gene calls are TRBV5-1 and TRBJ2-3; D might be TRBD2 (6 bases). CDR3 length: 15 amino acids. Germline V gene sequence: CDR1 SGHRS, CDR2 YFSETQ. V was pared by 0 bases and J by 5 bases, with 13 bases between. The CDR3 sequence is CASSLAPGVGDTQYF. The CDR3 nucleotides read TGCGCCAGCAGCTTGGCGCCGGGGGTAGGAGATACGCAGTATTTT.

The rearrangement uses TRBV29-1 and TRBJ1-2, with TRBD1 as a possible D gene (5 bases). Trimming took off 6 bases at V and 2 bases at J, with 10 bases between the two ends. CDR3 length: 12 residues. Germline V CDR1 and CDR2: SQVTM, ANQGSEA. In nucleotides, the CDR3 is TGCAGCGTGCTTGGGGCCAACTATGGCTACACCTTC. Amino acids: CSVLGANYGYTF.

This rearrangement joins TRBV11-2 to TRBJ1-5; tentative D call: TRBD1 (6 bases). The CDR3 totals 15 residues. V lost 0 bases, J lost 3 bases, and 9 bases lay in between. The germline V gene encodes CDR1 SGHAT and CDR2 FQNNGV. CDR3 sequence reads: CASSLDGGANQPQHF. For the CDR3, the DNA is TGTGCCAGCAGCTTAGATGGGGGGGCCAATCAGCCCCAGCATTTT.

This clone was recorded once. The V and J genes are TRBV30 and TRBJ2-5; TRBD1 agrees at 9 bases. Trimming removed 5 bases from V and 5 bases from J; junction bases left unmatched: 3. The CDR3 is made up of 12 amino acids. Looked up from germline, CDR1 is GTSNPN and CDR2 is SVGIG (reference sequence). The CDR3 DNA reads as TGTGCCTGGGGGACAGGGCTGGAGACCCAGTACTTC. Its protein is CAWGTGLETQYF.

The V and J genes are TRBV19 and TRBJ2-3, with TRBD2 as a possible D gene (6 bases). The germline V and J ends were trimmed by 3 bases and 1 base, with 14 bases remaining between them. The V gene's germline CDR1 is LNHDA and CDR2 SQIVND (reference sequence). The CDR3 loop spans 16 amino acids. The CDR3 DNA follows: TGTGCCAGTAGTATGGGGACTCTAGTAGGCACAGATACGCAGTATTTT. As protein: CASSMGTLVGTDTQYF.

The chain carries TRBV5-6 and TRBJ1-6; 9 bases are shared with TRBD1. Trimming cost V 5 bases and J 7 bases; bases outside gene matches: 7. The CDR3 covers 15 residues. From germline, CDR1 is SGHDT and CDR2 YYEEEE. Here the CDR3 DNA reads TGTGCCAGCAGATTCAGGGACAGGGAAAATTCACCCCTCCACTTT. Translated: CASRFRDRENSPLHF.

The chain uses TRBV11-2 and TRBJ1-5; 9 bases are shared with TRBD1. Germline CDR1 and CDR2: SGHAT and FQNNGV. The CDR3 length is 15 residues. J was trimmed by 4 bases and V by 0 bases; bases with no gene match: 1. In nucleotides, the CDR3 is TGTGCCAGCAGCTTAGAGGGGACAGGGAATCAGCCCCAGCATTTT. Translating it yields CASSLEGTGNQPQHF. The complete variable domain, with remaining parts taken from reference TRBV11-2 and TRBJ1-5, reads EAGVAQSPRYKIIEKRQSVAFWCNPISGHATLYWYQQILGQGPKLLIQFQNNGVVDDSQLPKDRFSAERLKGVDSTLKIQPAKLEDSAVYLCASSLEGTGNQPQHFGDGTRLSIL.

This chain connects TRBV7-2 to TRBJ2-2; D might be TRBD2 (6 bases). The CDR3 totals 15 residues. V lost 3 bases and J lost 2, with 10 bases in between. Germline CDR1 reads SGHTA; CDR2 reads FQGNSA. CDR3 in amino acids: CASSFRDCNTGELFF. The CDR3 DNA sequence: TGTGCCAGCAGCTTTCGGGACTGTAACACCGGGGAGCTGTTTTTT.

This chain connects TRBV2 to TRBJ2-1, with 7 nucleotides matching TRBD2. Germline V lookup: CDR1 SNHLY, CDR2 FYNNEI. The trim removed 1 base at V and 4 bases at J, leaving 7 bases unmatched. The CDR3 is 16 amino acids. The CDR3 DNA is TGTGCCAGCAGTGAAGGCCAGCGGGAATCTTACAATGAGCAGTTCTTC. Translated, it gives CASSEGQRESYNEQFF.

The chain links TRBV10-2 to TRBJ2-5; tentatively, D is TRBD2 (6 bases). There are 13 residues in the CDR3. Germline CDR1 WSHSY, CDR2 SAAADI. The V end lost 2 bases, the J end lost 5 bases, and 9 bases lay between the germline ends. The CDR3 reads CASSEGLAETQYF. The DNA for the CDR3 is TGCGCCAGCAGTGAGGGGCTAGCGGAGACCCAGTACTTC.

The chain uses TRBV19 and TRBJ1-3; D is undetermined. This CDR3 is 16 amino acids long. V lost 5 bases, J lost 0 bases, and 14 bases lay in between. The germline gives CDR1 LNHDA, CDR2 SQIVND (reference sequence). The CDR3 sequence is CASSARKASSGNTIYF. CDR3 DNA: TGTGCCAGTAGTGCCCGAAAGGCAAGCTCTGGAAACACCATATATTTT.

The chain links TRBV7-4 to TRBJ2-5, with D possibly matching TRBD2 (6 bases). V shed 6 bases and J shed 1 base, with 12 bases lying between them. Germline V gives CDR1 SGHVT, CDR2 SQSDAQ. The CDR3 loop spans 14 amino acids. Here the CDR3 reads CASRGRRSQETQYF. The DNA of the CDR3 is TGTGCCAGCAGGGGGAGGCGGAGCCAAGAGACCCAGTACTTC.

The CDR3 sequence: CASRVGTGGRGELFF. CDR3 bases: TGTGCCAGCAGGGTCGGGACAGGGGGTCGCGGGGAGCTGTTTTTT. The V gene is TRBV9, the J gene TRBJ2-2; 11 bases align to TRBD1. The CDR3 runs 15 residues. CDR1 SGDLS and CDR2 YYNGEE come from the germline V gene. The V and J ends lost 5 bases and 7 bases, in that order; junction bases with no gene match: 7.

The chain couples TRBV30 to TRBJ1-1, with 7 bases identical to TRBD1. Germline V gives CDR1 GTSNPN, CDR2 SVGIG (reference sequence). The V segment lost 2 bases and the J segment 1 base; nucleotides outside the gene matches: 13. The CDR3 is made up of 17 amino acids. CDR3 bases: TGTGCCTGGAGTTCATGGAGGGGGCCTGGAGGGAACACTGAAGCTTTCTTT. Protein sequence: CAWSSWRGPGGNTEAFF.

The chain has TRBV6-4 and TRBJ2-1; 8 bases map to TRBD1. CDR3 length: 14 residues. Germline trimming cut 3 bases from V and 9 bases from J; bases unmatched to any gene: 7. Germline V gene data show CDR1 as MRHNA and CDR2 as SNTAGT. The CDR3 DNA reads as TGTGCCAGCAGTGAACCCGGACAGGGTGGTGAGCAGTTCTTC. Translating gives CASSEPGQGGEQFF.